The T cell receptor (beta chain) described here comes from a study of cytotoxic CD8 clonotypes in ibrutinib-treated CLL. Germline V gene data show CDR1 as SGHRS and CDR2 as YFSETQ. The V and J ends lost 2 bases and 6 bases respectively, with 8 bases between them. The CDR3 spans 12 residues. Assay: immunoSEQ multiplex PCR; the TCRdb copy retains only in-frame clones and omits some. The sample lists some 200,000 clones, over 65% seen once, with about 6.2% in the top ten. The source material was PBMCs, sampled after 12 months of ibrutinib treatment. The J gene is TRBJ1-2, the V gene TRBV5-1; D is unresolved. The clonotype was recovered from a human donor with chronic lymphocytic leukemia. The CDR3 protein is CASSLTEDGYTF. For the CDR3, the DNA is TGCGCCAGCAGCTTAACAGAGGATGGCTACACCTTC. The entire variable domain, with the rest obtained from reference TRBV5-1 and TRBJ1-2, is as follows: KAGVTQTPRYLIKTRGQQVTLSCSPISGHRSVSWYQQTPGQGLQFLFEYFSETQRNKGNFPGRFSGRQFSNSRSEMNVSTLELGDSALYLCASSLTEDGYTFGSGTRLTVV.